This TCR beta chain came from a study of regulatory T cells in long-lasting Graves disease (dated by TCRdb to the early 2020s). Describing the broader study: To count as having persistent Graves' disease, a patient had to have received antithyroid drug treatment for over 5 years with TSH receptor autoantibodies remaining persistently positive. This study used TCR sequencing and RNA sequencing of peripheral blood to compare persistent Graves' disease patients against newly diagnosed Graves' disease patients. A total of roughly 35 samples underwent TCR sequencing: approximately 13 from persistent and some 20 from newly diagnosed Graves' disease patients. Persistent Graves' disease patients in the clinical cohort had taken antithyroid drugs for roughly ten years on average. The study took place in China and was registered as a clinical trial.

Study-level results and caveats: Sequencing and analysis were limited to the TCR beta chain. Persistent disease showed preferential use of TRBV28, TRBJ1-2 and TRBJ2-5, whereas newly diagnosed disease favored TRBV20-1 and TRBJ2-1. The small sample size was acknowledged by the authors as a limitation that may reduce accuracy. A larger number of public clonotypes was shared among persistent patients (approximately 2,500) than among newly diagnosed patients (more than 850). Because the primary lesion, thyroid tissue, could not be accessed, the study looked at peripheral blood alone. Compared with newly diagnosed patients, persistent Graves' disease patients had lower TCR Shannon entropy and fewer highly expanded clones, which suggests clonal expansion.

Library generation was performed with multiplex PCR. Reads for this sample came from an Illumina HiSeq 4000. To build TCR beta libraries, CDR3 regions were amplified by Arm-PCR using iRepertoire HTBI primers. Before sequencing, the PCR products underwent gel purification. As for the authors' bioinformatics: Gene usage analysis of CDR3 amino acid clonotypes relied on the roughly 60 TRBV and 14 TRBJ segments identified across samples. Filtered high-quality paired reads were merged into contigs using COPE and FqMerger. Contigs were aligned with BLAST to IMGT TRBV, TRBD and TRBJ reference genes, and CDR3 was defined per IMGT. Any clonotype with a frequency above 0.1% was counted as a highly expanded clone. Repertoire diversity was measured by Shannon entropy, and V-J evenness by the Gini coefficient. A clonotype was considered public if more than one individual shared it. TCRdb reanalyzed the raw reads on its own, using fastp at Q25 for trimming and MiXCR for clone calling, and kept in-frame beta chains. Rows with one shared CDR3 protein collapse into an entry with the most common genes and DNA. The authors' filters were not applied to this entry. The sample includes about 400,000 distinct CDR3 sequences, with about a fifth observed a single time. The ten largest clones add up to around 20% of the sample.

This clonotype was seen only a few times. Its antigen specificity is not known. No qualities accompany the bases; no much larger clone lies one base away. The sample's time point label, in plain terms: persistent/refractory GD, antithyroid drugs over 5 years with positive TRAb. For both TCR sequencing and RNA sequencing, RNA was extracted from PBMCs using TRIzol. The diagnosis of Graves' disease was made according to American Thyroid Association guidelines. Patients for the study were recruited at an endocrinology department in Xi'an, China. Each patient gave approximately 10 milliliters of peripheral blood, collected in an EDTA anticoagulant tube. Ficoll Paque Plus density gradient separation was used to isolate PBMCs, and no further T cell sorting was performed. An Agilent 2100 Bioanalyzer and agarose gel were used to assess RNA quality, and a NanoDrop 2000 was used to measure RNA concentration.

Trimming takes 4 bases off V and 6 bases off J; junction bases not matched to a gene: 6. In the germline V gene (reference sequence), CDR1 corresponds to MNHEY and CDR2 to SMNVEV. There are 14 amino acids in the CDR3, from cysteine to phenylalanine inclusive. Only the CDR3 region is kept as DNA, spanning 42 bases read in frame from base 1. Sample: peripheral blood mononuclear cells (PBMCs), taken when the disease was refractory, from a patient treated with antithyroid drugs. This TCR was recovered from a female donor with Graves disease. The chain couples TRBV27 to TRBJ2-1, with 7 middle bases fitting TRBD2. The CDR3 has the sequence CASSWGGEGNEQFF. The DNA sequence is TGTGCCAGCAGTTGGGGAGGGGAGGGCAATGAGCAGTTCTTC.